This entry is about one T cell receptor beta chain. As yet, its antigen is unknown. Diagnoses among patients were locally advanced or metastatic urothelial carcinoma. These data come from a study of PD-L1 blockade in urothelial cancer. About the study: Analyses used blood from 3 weeks (second dose) and 6 weeks after treatment start. Study results and caveats: Those with durable benefit had larger increases in tumor-associated blood clones at 3 weeks. Pretreatment blood TCR clonality under the median forecast improved survival.

The table came from immunoSEQ multiplex PCR; TCRdb's copy has only in-frame clones and leaves some out. The data hold about 14,000 clones, with roughly 90% observed a single time. There are 15 residues in the CDR3. V was shortened by 5 bases and J by 0 bases, with 10 bases between the two germline ends. From germline, CDR1 is SGHAT and CDR2 FQNNGV. V is TRBV11-2 and J is TRBJ1-4; possible D gene TRBD1, 5 bases. This TCR came from a man in his 70s with urothelial cancer. The sample was PBMCs, taken around atezolizumab (anti-PD-L1) treatment. The CDR3 DNA sequence: TGTGCCAGCAGCCCGGGGGGAACAACTAATGAAAAACTGTTTTTT. This sequence encodes CASSPGGTTNEKLFF.